Sequencing of this T cell receptor beta chain was carried out in a study of response to subunit inactivated influenza vaccine. TCRdb recomputed calls from the RT-PCR reads with MiXCR, one row per CDR3 protein. This table has approximately 530,000 distinct CDR3 sequences, less than 8% appearing once. CDR3 length equals 14 residues. Per the germline V gene, CDR1 is DFQATT and CDR2 is SNEGSKA (reference sequence). V was trimmed by 1 base and J by 6 bases, leaving 14 bases between them. The specimen was PBMCs from blood, collected around 25 months after vaccination. The receptor was isolated from a man aged 50-75 years who received an inactivated influenza vaccine. The V gene is TRBV20-1, the J gene TRBJ2-3; D unclear. CDR3 residues: CSARVTTGTDTQYF. The CDR3 DNA is TGCAGTGCTAGAGTTACGACCGGTACCGATACGCAGTATTTT.